This entry concerns a single TCR beta chain. The data were taken from a study of glioma-infiltrating T cells after dendritic cell vaccination. The primer mix had 60 V beta and 13 J beta primers. Profiled with immunoSEQ multiplex PCR; TCRdb holds only in-frame clones, not every one. The sample records over 90,000 clones, roughly 76% being singletons. Germline-derived CDR1 and CDR2 are SEHNR and FQNEAQ (reference sequence). This CDR3 has 16 amino acids. After removal of 4 bases from V and 0 bases from J, the junction contained 6 bases not matched to a gene. This sequence was found in a human donor with glioblastoma. The sequences come from blood, collected before dendritic cell vaccination. This sequence joins TRBV7-9 and TRBJ2-1; 7 bases match TRBD2. The CDR3: CASSSSGANSYNEQFF. The CDR3 nucleotides read TGTGCCAGCAGCTCGAGCGGGGCGAACTCCTACAATGAGCAGTTCTTC. The full variable domain, its missing parts supplied by reference TRBV7-9 and TRBJ2-1, is DTGVSQNPRHKITKRGQNVTFRCDPISEHNRLYWYRQTLGQGPEFLTYFQNEAQLEKSRLLSDRFSAERPKGSFSTLEIQRTEQGDSAMYLCASSSSGANSYNEQFFGPGTRLTVL.